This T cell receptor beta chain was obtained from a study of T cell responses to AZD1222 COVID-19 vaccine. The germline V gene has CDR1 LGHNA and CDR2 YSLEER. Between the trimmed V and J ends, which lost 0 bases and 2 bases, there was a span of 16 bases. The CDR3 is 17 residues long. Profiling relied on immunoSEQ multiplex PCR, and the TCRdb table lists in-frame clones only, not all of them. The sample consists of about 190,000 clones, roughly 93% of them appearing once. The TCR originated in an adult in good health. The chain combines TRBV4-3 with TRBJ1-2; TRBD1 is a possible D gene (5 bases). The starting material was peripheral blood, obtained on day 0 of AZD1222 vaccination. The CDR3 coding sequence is TGCGCCAGCAGCCAAGATTACGGCGACAGACTCAACTATGGCTACACCTTC. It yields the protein CASSQDYGDRLNYGYTF.